This TCR beta chain was recorded in a study of radiation and T cells in renal cell carcinoma. Study conclusions and caveats: From baseline, blood top tumor clonotypes peaked at 2 weeks post-radiation.

Noted time point: blood 4 weeks post-SBRT, at nephrectomy. Treatment meaning: 15 Gy SBRT to primary tumor, nephrectomy 4 weeks later. Nephrectomy followed 15 Gy stereotactic body radiation by 4 weeks. Radiation-treated patients gave blood at baseline, week 2 and week 4. Data came from immunoSEQ multiplex PCR; TCRdb stores just in-frame clones and leaves some out. The profile shows around 74,000 clones, around four fifths of them singletons. As regards this clone: Its cognate antigen is unknown.

The sequencing used blood, collected from a patient whose treatment included radiotherapy and nephrectomy. The clonotype comes from a woman aged 55-75 years with renal cell carcinoma.

CDR3 sequence: CASSSRETQYF. The CDR3 DNA reads as TGTGCCAGCAGCTCGAGAGAGACCCAGTACTTC. The rearrangement joins TRBV7-6 to TRBJ2-5; no clear D. CDR3 length: 11 residues. V lost 4 bases to trimming and J lost 4 bases, with 4 bases between them. CDR1 is SGHVS and CDR2 is FNYEAQ in the germline V gene.